This T cell receptor (beta chain) was recorded in a study of molecular identifiers for immune sequencing clone quantification. Previously described methods with listed TCR primers produced the bulk TCR libraries. TCRdb reprocessed the PCR reads via MiXCR and lists one record per CDR3 protein. Seen here are around 300,000 distinct CDR3 sequences, roughly a quarter observed once, and the top ten hold about 0.7%. The V end lost 1 base, the J end lost 6 bases, and 13 bases lay between the germline ends. The CDR3 runs 14 residues. CDR1 is PRHDT, CDR2 FYEKMQ, per germline (reference sequence). The table lists this clonotype with many counts.

Material: naive CD8+ T cells from blood, with Jurkat cell RNA spiked in. Subset specified: FACS-sorted CD8+CD4-CCR7+CD45RA+ naive T cells. The chain recombines TRBV13 with TRBJ2-7; D is ambiguous. The sequence came from a human donor in good health. Some libraries in this study had Jurkat cell RNA spiked in. The CDR3 loop reads CASSLEALGLEQYF. The DNA of the CDR3 is TGTGCCAGCAGCTTAGAGGCCCTAGGTCTCGAGCAGTACTTC.